This record covers a single T cell receptor beta chain. Its target is not known. The data originate from a study of Graves' ophthalmopathy and Graves' hyperthyroidism. Overall study results and limits: Ophthalmopathy was separated from stable hyperthyroidism by a 13-signature model with approximately 90% sensitivity and approximately 81% specificity.

The CDR3 extends over 14 amino acids. The V and J ends lost 4 bases and 8 bases, in that order; junction bases with no gene match: 9. The germline CDR1 and CDR2 sequences are SGHNT and YYREEE (reference sequence). RNA transcripts were the source from which TCR beta CDR3 regions were amplified. RT-PCR was first run with HTBI primers, then multiplex PCR in a second round. A single record per CDR3 protein comes from TCRdb applying MiXCR to the multiplex PCR reads. The data contain some 750,000 distinct CDR3 sequences, roughly 41% of them singletons. The source is an adult man with Graves' ophthalmopathy. The sample was peripheral blood. This chain connects TRBV5-4 to TRBJ1-2, with TRBD1 matching over 9 bases. Here the CDR3 reads CASSGTGTSDGYTF. DNA of the CDR3: TGTGCCAGCAGCGGGACAGGGACCTCTGACGGCTACACCTTC.